This TCR beta chain originates from a study of blood T cell repertoires in COVID-19. Under the authors' procedure: Amplifying reference gene primers gave estimates of nucleated cell counts. Using immunoSEQ multiplex PCR, the repertoire was profiled, and TCRdb retains in-frame clones only, with some absent. V, J and clone size were drawn from that table, and D and trimming were deduced from the DNA. The sample records some 200,000 clones, 89% being singletons. Germline V gene lookup returns CDR1 MGHRA and CDR2 YSYEKL. This CDR3 is 15 amino acids long. V was clipped by 1 base and J by 3 bases; unmatched bases: 5.

The material sequenced was peripheral blood. The V and J genes are TRBV4-1 and TRBJ1-2; 7 bases map to TRBD1. The source is a woman in her 40s with acute or convalescent COVID-19. This CDR3 reads CASSQVAQGDYGYTF. CDR3 nucleotide sequence: TGCGCCAGCAGCCAAGTTGCTCAGGGGGACTATGGCTACACCTTC.